The 2 T cell receptor beta chains below were found in one sample sequenced in a study of blood T cell repertoires in COVID-19. Sequenced by immunoSEQ multiplex PCR; TCRdb stores in-frame clones only, minus some. The sample includes about 310,000 clones, about nine tenths seen only once; the top ten take 8% to 9.5%. Input material: PBMCs or T cells enriched from blood (not recorded which). Receptors were obtained from a woman younger than 30 who had recovered from COVID-19.

The chain has TRBV29-1 and TRBJ2-7, with 7 bases fitting TRBD1. Germline V gives CDR1 SQVTM, CDR2 ANQGSEA. Trimming at V came to 6 bases and at J to 2 bases, leaving 7 bases not matched to a gene. This CDR3 comprises 13 residues. The chain's CDR3 is CSVTPTGAYEQYF. CDR3 sequence (DNA): TGCAGCGTGACCCCCACAGGGGCCTACGAGCAGTACTTC.

This clone rates as large. The V gene is TRBV6-5, the J gene TRBJ1-6, with TRBD1 as a possible D gene (6 bases). The germline CDR1 and CDR2 sequences are MNHEY and SVGAGI. The ends were cut back, 0 bases at V and 7 bases at J, with 13 bases in the middle. The CDR3 has 16 amino acids. The CDR3 DNA sequence: TGTGCCAGCAGTTACTCGAGGGGGGGAGAGAATTCACCCCTCCACTTT. This codes for CASSYSRGGENSPLHF.